These 14 T cell receptor beta chains were sequenced from one sample in a study of cytomegalovirus exposure and HLA in healthy donors. Both 60 Vbeta primers and 13 Jbeta primers went into the PCR. TCRdb's table, derived via immunoSEQ multiplex PCR, lists solely in-frame clones and lacks some. The top ten hold 1.6% of the sample, which has fewer than 140,000 clones, roughly 82% seen once. Sequencing used PBMCs. The receptors shown here come from a man aged 50 to 59 in good health and CMV-seronegative.

This clone was seen only once. The chain has TRBV4-3 and TRBJ2-5; TRBD2 matches at 10 bases. Germline CDR1 and CDR2: LGHNA and YSLEER. Germline trimming cut 1 base from V and 4 bases from J; bases unmatched to any gene: 6. The CDR3 is made up of 16 amino acids. The CDR3 region has the DNA TGCGCCAGCAGCCAAGTGGAGCGGGGGGGCGGAGAGACCCAGTACTTC. Translating gives CASSQVERGGGETQYF.

This clone appeared a few times. This chain joins TRBV9 and TRBJ2-5; TRBD2 matches 7 bases. CDR3 length: 15 residues. V dropped 6 bases and J dropped 2; count of bases not matched to a gene: 10. CDR1 and CDR2 (germline): SGDLS, YYNGEE. CDR3 nucleotides: TGTGCCAGCACCCGTTTCCTGGGGGGGCAAGAGACCCAGTACTTC. It is translated as CASTRFLGGQETQYF.

The chain has TRBV5-1 and TRBJ2-5, with D possibly being TRBD1 (5 bases). CDR1 is SGHRS, CDR2 YFSETQ, per germline. Trimming left V 0 bases short and J 7 bases short, with 16 bases between. The CDR3 is made up of 15 amino acids. In nucleotides, the CDR3 is TGCGCCAGCAGCTTGGCGGGCCAGGGAAGGGGGACCCAGTACTTC. Protein: CASSLAGQGRGTQYF.

The chain joins TRBV2 to TRBJ1-5; TRBD1 is a possible D gene (6 bases). V gave up 6 bases and J gave up 7 bases, with 16 bases separating them. The germline CDR1 and CDR2 sequences are SNHLY and FYNNEI. The CDR3 has 14 residues. CDR3 bases: TGTGCCAGCAGCAACACAGGGTCCGGACAGCCCCAGCATTTT. Translated: CASSNTGSGQPQHF.

CDR3 protein: CASSSLGDRGFKNIQYF. The CDR3 bases are TGTGCCAGCAGCTCGCTGGGGGACAGGGGTTTCAAAAACATTCAGTACTTC. The chain couples TRBV5-6 to TRBJ2-4; TRBD1 agrees at 10 bases. This CDR3 is built from 17 residues. Germline V lookup: CDR1 SGHDT, CDR2 YYEEEE. V was pared by 3 bases and J by 3 bases, with 9 bases of the junction left unmatched.

V usage is TRBV25-1 and J usage is TRBJ2-7, with D perhaps matching TRBD1 (6 bases). Deletions cut 2 bases from V and 5 bases from J, with 16 bases between. Germline assignment: CDR1 MGHDK and CDR2 SYGVNS. CDR3 length: 15 residues. The CDR3 nucleotides read TGTGCCAGCAGTGAAGGAGAACAGGGTACCGACGAGCAGTACTTC. It yields the protein CASSEGEQGTDEQYF.

This chain uses TRBV7-8 with TRBJ2-7; a possible D gene is TRBD2 (6 bases). The CDR3 extends over 16 amino acids. Per germline, CDR1 SGHVS and CDR2 FQNEAQ. Between the trimmed V and J ends, which lost 5 bases and 7 bases, there was a span of 24 bases. The CDR3 is CASSLSRGEIGWEQYV. CDR3 nucleotides: TGTGCCAGCAGCCTCTCTCGCGGGGAGATCGGATGGGAGCAGTACGTC.

This rearrangement joins TRBV5-5 to TRBJ1-3, with 8 bases that match TRBD1. J gave up 0 bases and V 4 bases, and 6 bases lay outside the gene matches. Germline V gene lookup returns CDR1 SGHKS and CDR2 YYEKEE (reference sequence). The CDR3 contains 16 residues. As DNA, the CDR3 is TGTGCCAGCAGCCTGGACAGGGCCTTCTCTGGAAACACCATATATTTT. As protein: CASSLDRAFSGNTIYF.

This sequence joins TRBV7-9 and TRBJ1-2; 10 nucleotides match TRBD1. Looked up from germline, CDR1 is SEHNR and CDR2 is FQNEAQ (reference sequence). The CDR3 has 16 residues. Trimming at V came to 6 bases and at J to 8 bases, leaving 15 bases not matched to a gene. CDR3 amino acids: CASRSLRGGTGDGYTF. CDR3 bases: TGTGCCAGCAGATCACTCAGGGGGGGGACAGGGGACGGCTACACCTTC.

The chain recombines TRBV4-2 with TRBJ1-3, with a weak D call TRBD1 (6 bases). Trimming took off 0 bases at V and 1 base at J, with 13 bases between the two ends. Germline lookup yields CDR1 LGHNA and CDR2 YNFKEQ. The CDR3 runs to 17 residues. For the CDR3, the DNA is TGTGCCAGCAGCCAAGAGGGGGCAGGTTCTTCTGGAAACACCATATATTTT. This encodes CASSQEGAGSSGNTIYF.

This clone was detected a few times. This chain joins TRBV30 and TRBJ1-1; no reliable D call. Between the trimmed V and J ends, which lost 0 bases and 0 bases, there was a span of 17 bases. The CDR3 covers 17 residues. Looked up from germline, CDR1 is GTSNPN and CDR2 is SVGIG (reference sequence). CDR3 loop: CAWSVRGLRALNTEAFF. DNA for the CDR3: TGTGCCTGGAGTGTACGTGGTTTGCGGGCGCTGAACACTGAAGCTTTCTTT. The full variable domain, rest sourced from reference TRBV30 and TRBJ1-1, is SQTIHQWPATLVQPVGSPLSLECTVEGTSNPNLYWYRQAAGRGLQLLFYSVGIGQISSEVPQNLSASRPQDRQFILSSKKLLLSDSGFYLCAWSVRGLRALNTEAFFGQGTRLTVV.

This chain joins TRBV10-1 and TRBJ2-3, with 14 bases matching TRBD2. Trimming removed 4 bases from V and 2 bases from J; junction bases left unmatched: 2. Germline-derived CDR1 and CDR2 are WNHNN and SYGVQD (reference sequence). The CDR3 contains 16 residues. Written as DNA, the CDR3 is TGCGCCAGCAGTGGGACTAGCGGGGGGAACACAGATACGCAGTATTTT. It translates to CASSGTSGGNTDTQYF.

V usage is TRBV7-9 and J usage is TRBJ1-1; 8 positions match TRBD1. This CDR3 spans 13 amino acids. CDR1 and CDR2 (germline): SEHNR, FQNEAQ (reference sequence). V lost 7 bases to trimming and J lost 11 bases; unmatched junction nucleotides: 12. In nucleotides, the CDR3 is TGTGCCAGCACTGTGGGTAGGACAGGGTACGCTTTCTTT. Amino acid sequence: CASTVGRTGYAFF.

The chain joins TRBV5-1 to TRBJ2-1; TRBD1 matches at 9 bases. The CDR3 is made up of 15 amino acids. The trim removed 2 bases at V and 7 bases at J, leaving 7 bases unmatched. CDR1 and CDR2 (germline): SGHRS, YFSETQ. The CDR3 DNA follows: TGCGCCAGCAGCTTAAAGACACAGGGGGCGAATGAGCAGTTCTTC. Its protein product is CASSLKTQGANEQFF.